A selection of T cell receptor beta chains follows, all from one sample in a study of blood T cell repertoires in COVID-19. The assay was immunoSEQ multiplex PCR, and TCRdb's table has in-frame clones only and misses some. The sample contains approximately 110,000 clones, approximately 86% of which appear only once. The specimen sequenced was peripheral blood. The receptors here all came from a man aged 40-55 years with acute or convalescent COVID-19. CDR3s include the opening cysteine and the closing phenylalanine or tryptophan. Each record gives: V gene, J gene, CDR3 protein.

v_call: TRBV7-2
j_call: TRBJ1-6
cdr3_aa: CASSHEGTPLHF

v_call: TRBV23-1
j_call: TRBJ2-1
cdr3_aa: CASSRREYNEQFF

v_call: TRBV6-5
j_call: TRBJ2-2
cdr3_aa: CASRSPGGELFF

v_call: TRBV19
j_call: TRBJ1-5
cdr3_aa: CASSMDRGLYQPQHF

v_call: TRBV25-1
j_call: TRBJ2-7
cdr3_aa: CASSVSSGTYEQYF

v_call: TRBV7-9
j_call: TRBJ2-7
cdr3_aa: CASSVGQGAYEQYF

v_call: TRBV7-2
j_call: TRBJ1-5
cdr3_aa: CASSLEGATPQHF

v_call: TRBV6-4
j_call: TRBJ2-3
cdr3_aa: CASSEGTGGFGDTQYF

v_call: TRBV7-9
j_call: TRBJ1-4
cdr3_aa: CASSWGTGPNEKLFF

v_call: TRBV11-3
j_call: TRBJ2-7
cdr3_aa: CASSLGSGHTYEQYF

v_call: TRBV4-1
j_call: TRBJ1-2
cdr3_aa: CASSQSGQGVSMDGYTF

v_call: TRBV7-3
j_call: TRBJ2-5
cdr3_aa: CASSLRGTTGKETQYF

v_call: TRBV5-1
j_call: TRBJ1-2
cdr3_aa: CASSLGEAGLGYGYTF

v_call: TRBV7-8
j_call: TRBJ2-5
cdr3_aa: CASSLDRAQETQYF

v_call: TRBV15
j_call: TRBJ2-2
cdr3_aa: CATSRDSAASGELFF

v_call: TRBV14
j_call: TRBJ2-1
cdr3_aa: CASSQGALLSSSYNEQFF

v_call: TRBV11-2
j_call: TRBJ2-1
cdr3_aa: CASSLETYGGGRNNEQFF

v_call: TRBV6-5
j_call: TRBJ2-7
cdr3_aa: CANPGTEPYEQYF

v_call: TRBV30
j_call: TRBJ2-1
cdr3_aa: CAWTPKGSYNEQFF

v_call: TRBV2
j_call: TRBJ1-4
cdr3_aa: CASRETFWEKLFF

v_call: TRBV6-5
j_call: TRBJ1-2
cdr3_aa: CASSRGANYGYTF

v_call: TRBV19
j_call: TRBJ1-1
cdr3_aa: CASSRDNPNTEAFF

v_call: TRBV5-1
j_call: TRBJ2-5
cdr3_aa: CASSLGGTGEETQYF

v_call: TRBV7-2
j_call: TRBJ1-2
cdr3_aa: CASSPISRGYTF

v_call: TRBV5-1
j_call: TRBJ2-1
cdr3_aa: CASSSGTSTYNEQFF

v_call: TRBV5-1
j_call: TRBJ1-1
cdr3_aa: CASSKNRGRGTEAFF

v_call: TRBV5-5
j_call: TRBJ1-2
cdr3_aa: CASSPFGSGGQGYTF

v_call: TRBV7-6
j_call: TRBJ2-3
cdr3_aa: CASSLIFSDTQYF

v_call: TRBV2
j_call: TRBJ1-1
cdr3_aa: CASVSRQGLNTEAFF

v_call: TRBV7-6
j_call: TRBJ2-2
cdr3_aa: CASSSDRVTGELFF

v_call: TRBV5-4
j_call: TRBJ2-7
cdr3_aa: CASSDSSPYEQYF

v_call: TRBV5-6
j_call: TRBJ1-1
cdr3_aa: CASSLQGQAEAFF

v_call: TRBV19
j_call: TRBJ2-7
cdr3_aa: CASSRGPGNYEQYF

v_call: TRBV2
j_call: TRBJ2-2
cdr3_aa: CASSSGMTGIGTGELFF

v_call: TRBV6-1
j_call: TRBJ2-7
cdr3_aa: CASSGRKGRDRGSYEQYF

v_call: TRBV5-1
j_call: TRBJ2-1
cdr3_aa: CASSSAAGLNAGHHNEQFF

v_call: TRBV20-1
j_call: TRBJ2-1
cdr3_aa: CSAGLGDEQFF

v_call: TRBV30
j_call: TRBJ1-5
cdr3_aa: CAWSVRSLNQPQHF

v_call: TRBV27
j_call: TRBJ2-7
cdr3_aa: CASSPWTRGYEQYF

v_call: TRBV6-5
j_call: TRBJ2-6
cdr3_aa: CASRPDRSGANVLTF

v_call: TRBV27
j_call: TRBJ2-1
cdr3_aa: CASSFGGSHNEQFF

v_call: TRBV12-3/TRBV12-4
j_call: TRBJ1-2
cdr3_aa: CASGVTRGYTF

v_call: TRBV20-1
j_call: TRBJ2-2
cdr3_aa: CSASRPGGRTGELFF

v_call: TRBV18
j_call: TRBJ1-2
cdr3_aa: CASSPSQSEGAYGYTF

v_call: TRBV19
j_call: TRBJ1-6
cdr3_aa: CASSIGQEYNSPLHF

v_call: TRBV9
j_call: TRBJ1-2
cdr3_aa: CASSVANRMDRDGGYTF

v_call: TRBV5-5
j_call: TRBJ2-1
cdr3_aa: CASSSPGTSVYNEQFF

v_call: TRBV19
j_call: TRBJ2-7
cdr3_aa: CASSRASGNYEQYF